The clone carrying this TCR beta chain was observed a handful of times. Unmatched junction bases numbered 8, after V lost 2 bases and J lost 7 bases. CDR3 size: 14 residues. Germline V gene lookup returns CDR1 SGDLS and CDR2 YYNGEE. PCR was performed a second time for roughly 7 to 11 cycles using a sample-barcoded 5' primer and a J-beta primer mix. TCRdb redid the calling of the 5' RACE reads with MiXCR, one entry per CDR3 protein. The sample includes about 680,000 distinct CDR3 sequences, about half of them seen just once. The data were taken from a study of blood T cells in healthy people across ages.

This rearrangement joins TRBV9 to TRBJ2-5; 7 positions agree with TRBD2. Input material: blood. The TCR comes from a woman aged 60-75 years in good health. The CDR3 region has the DNA TGTGCCAGCAGCGTCTCTAGCGGTCCTAGGACCCAGTACTTC. This encodes CASSVSSGPRTQYF. Looking up the rest from reference TRBV9 and TRBJ2-5 gives the full variable domain: DSGVTQTPKHLITATGQRVTLRCSPRSGDLSVYWYQQSLDQGLQFLIQYYNGEERAKGNILERFSAQQFPDLHSELNLSSLELGDSALYFCASSVSSGPRTQYFGPGTRLLVL.